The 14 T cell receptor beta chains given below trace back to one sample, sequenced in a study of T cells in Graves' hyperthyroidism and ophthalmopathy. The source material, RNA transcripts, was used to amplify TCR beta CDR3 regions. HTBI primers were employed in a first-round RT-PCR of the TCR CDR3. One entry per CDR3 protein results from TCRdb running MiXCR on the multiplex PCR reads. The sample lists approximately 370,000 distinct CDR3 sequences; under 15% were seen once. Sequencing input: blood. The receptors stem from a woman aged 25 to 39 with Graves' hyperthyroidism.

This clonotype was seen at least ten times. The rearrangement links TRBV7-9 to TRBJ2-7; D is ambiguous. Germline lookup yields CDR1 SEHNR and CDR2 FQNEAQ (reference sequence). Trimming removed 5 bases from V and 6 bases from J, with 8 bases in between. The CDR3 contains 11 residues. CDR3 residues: CASSRQGEQYF. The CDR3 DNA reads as TGTGCCAGCAGCCGTCAAGGCGAGCAGTACTTC.

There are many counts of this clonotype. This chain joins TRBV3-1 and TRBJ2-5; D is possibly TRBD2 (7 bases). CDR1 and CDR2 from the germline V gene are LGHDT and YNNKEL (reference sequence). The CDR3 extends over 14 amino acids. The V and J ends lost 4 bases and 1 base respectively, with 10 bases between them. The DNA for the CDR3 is TGTGCCAGCAGCCCCGGGGGGCTCCAAGAGACCCAGTACTTC. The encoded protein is CASSPGGLQETQYF.

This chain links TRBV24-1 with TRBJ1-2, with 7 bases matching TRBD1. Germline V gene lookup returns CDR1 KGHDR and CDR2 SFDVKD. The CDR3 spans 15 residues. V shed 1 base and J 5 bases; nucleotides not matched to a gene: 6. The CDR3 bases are TGTGCCACCAGTGATTTTGGGGGACAGAGATATGGCTACACCTTC. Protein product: CATSDFGGQRYGYTF.

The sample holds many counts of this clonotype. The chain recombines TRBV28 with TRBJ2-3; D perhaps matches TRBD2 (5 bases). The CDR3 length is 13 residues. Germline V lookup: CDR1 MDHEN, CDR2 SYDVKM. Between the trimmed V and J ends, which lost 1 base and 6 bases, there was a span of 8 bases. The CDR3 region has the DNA TGTGCCAGCAGTTTATCATTAGCGGATACGCAGTATTTT. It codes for CASSLSLADTQYF. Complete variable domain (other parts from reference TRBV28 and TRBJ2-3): DVKVTQSSRYLVKRTGEKVFLECVQDMDHENMFWYRQDPGLGLRLIYFSYDVKMKEKGDIPEGYSVSREKKERFSLILESASTNQTSMYLCASSLSLADTQYFGPGTRLTVL.

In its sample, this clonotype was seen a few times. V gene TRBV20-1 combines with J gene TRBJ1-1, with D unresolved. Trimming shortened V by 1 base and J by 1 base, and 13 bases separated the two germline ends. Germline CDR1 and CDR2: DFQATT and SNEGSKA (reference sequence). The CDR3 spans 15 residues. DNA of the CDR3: TGCAGTGCTAGAGCCAGGATACAACAGAACACTGAAGCTTTCTTT. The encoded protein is CSARARIQQNTEAFF.

The CDR3 nucleotides are TGTGCCATCAGTGACGGACGCGGTAGCTCCTACAATGAGCAGTTCTTC. This translates into CAISDGRGSSYNEQFF. V and J are TRBV10-3 and TRBJ2-1; D is uncertain. Deletions cut 3 bases from V and 0 bases from J, with 12 bases between. Per the germline V gene, CDR1 is ENHRY and CDR2 is SYGVKD. The CDR3 is 16 residues long.

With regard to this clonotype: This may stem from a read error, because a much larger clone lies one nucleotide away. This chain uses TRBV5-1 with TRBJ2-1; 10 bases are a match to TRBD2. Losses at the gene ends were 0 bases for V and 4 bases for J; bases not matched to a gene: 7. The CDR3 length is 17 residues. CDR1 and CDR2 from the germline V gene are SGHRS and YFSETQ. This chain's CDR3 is CASSLAAAGGHYNEQFF. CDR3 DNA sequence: TGCGCCAGCAGCTTGGCGGCAGCGGGAGGGCATTACAATGAGCAGTTCTTC.

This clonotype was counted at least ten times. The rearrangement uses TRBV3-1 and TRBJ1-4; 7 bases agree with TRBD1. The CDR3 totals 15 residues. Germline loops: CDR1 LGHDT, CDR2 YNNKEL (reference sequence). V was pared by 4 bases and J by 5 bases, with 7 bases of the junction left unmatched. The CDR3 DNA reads TGTGCCAGCAGCCCCAAGAGAGGGGGCAATGAAAAACTGTTTTTT. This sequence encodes CASSPKRGGNEKLFF.

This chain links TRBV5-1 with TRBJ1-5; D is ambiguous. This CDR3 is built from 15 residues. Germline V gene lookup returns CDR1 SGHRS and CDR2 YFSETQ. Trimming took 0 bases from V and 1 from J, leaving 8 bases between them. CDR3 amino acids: CASSLDSTSNQPQHF. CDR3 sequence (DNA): TGCGCCAGCAGCTTGGACAGCACGAGCAATCAGCCCCAGCATTTT. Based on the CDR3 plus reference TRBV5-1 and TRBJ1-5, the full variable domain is KAGVTQTPRYLIKTRGQQVTLSCSPISGHRSVSWYQQTPGQGLQFLFEYFSETQRNKGNFPGRFSGRQFSNSRSEMNVSTLELGDSALYLCASSLDSTSNQPQHFGDGTRLSIL.

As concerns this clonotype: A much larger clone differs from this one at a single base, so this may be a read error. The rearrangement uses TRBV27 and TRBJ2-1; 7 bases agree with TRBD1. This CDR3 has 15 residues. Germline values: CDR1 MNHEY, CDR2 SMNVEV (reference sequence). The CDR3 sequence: CASSSDRSSYSEQFF. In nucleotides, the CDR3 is TGTGCCAGCAGTTCGGACAGGAGCTCCTACAGTGAGCAGTTCTTC.

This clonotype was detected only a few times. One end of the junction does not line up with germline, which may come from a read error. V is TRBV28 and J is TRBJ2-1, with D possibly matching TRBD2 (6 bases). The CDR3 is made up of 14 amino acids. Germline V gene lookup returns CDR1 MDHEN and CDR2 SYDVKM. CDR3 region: CASSFFGSGNGQFF. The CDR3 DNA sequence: TGTGCCAGCAGTTTCTTCGGGAGCGGCAATGGGCAGTTCTTC.

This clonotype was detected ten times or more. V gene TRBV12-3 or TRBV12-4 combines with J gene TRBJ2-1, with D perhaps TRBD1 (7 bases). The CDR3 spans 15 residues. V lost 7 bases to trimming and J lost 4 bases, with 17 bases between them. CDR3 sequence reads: CASTIGLQGYNEQFF. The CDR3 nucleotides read TGTGCCAGCACCATAGGACTACAGGGGTACAATGAGCAGTTCTTC.

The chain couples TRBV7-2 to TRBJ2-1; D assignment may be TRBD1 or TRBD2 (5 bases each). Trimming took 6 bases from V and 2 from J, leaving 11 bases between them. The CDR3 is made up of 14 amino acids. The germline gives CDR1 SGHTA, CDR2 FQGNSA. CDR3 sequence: CASSSRGPYNEQFF. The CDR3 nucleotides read TGTGCCAGCAGTTCTAGGGGACCCTACAATGAGCAGTTCTTC. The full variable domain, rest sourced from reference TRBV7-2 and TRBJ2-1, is GAGVSQSPSNKVTEKGKDVELRCDPISGHTALYWYRQSLGQGLEFLIYFQGNSAPDKSGLPSDRFSAERTGGSVSTLTIQRTQQEDSAVYLCASSSRGPYNEQFFGPGTRLTVL.

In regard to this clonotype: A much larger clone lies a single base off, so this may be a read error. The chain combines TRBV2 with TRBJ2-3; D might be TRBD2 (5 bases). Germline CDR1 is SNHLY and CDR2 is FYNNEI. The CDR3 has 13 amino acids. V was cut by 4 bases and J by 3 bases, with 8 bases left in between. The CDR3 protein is CASSARTTDTQYF. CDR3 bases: TGTGCCAGCAGTGCCCGGACTACAGATACGCAGTATTTT.